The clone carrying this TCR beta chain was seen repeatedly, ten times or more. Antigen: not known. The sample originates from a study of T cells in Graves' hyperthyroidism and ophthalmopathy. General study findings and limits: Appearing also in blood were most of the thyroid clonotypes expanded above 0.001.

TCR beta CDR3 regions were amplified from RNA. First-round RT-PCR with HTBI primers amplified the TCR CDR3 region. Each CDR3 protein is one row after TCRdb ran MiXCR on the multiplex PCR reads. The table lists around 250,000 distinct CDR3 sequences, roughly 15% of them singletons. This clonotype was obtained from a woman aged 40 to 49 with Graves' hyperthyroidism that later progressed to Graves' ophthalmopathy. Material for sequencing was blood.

The CDR3 is CASSSFRDRANTEAFF. CDR3 sequence (DNA): TGTGCCAGCAGCTCGTTCCGGGACAGGGCGAACACTGAAGCTTTCTTT. The chain has TRBV11-2 and TRBJ1-1, with 9 bases fitting TRBD1. J lost 1 base, V lost 4 bases, and 7 bases had no gene match. CDR3 length equals 16 residues. Germline CDR1 and CDR2: SGHAT and FQNNGV.